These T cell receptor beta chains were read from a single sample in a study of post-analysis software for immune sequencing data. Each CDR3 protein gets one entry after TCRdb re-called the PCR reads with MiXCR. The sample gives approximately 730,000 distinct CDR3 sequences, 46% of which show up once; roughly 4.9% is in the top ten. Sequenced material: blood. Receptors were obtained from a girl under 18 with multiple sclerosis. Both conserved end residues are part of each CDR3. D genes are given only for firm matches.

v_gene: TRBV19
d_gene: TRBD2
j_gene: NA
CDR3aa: CASSPEGMSGRFDEQYF

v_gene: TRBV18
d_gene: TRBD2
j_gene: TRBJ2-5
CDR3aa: CASSTSGRASQETQYF

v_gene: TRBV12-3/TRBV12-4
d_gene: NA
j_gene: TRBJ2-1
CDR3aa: CASSLQGPAPSDYNEQFF

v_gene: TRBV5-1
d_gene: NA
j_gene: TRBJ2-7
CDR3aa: CASRRDHYEQYF

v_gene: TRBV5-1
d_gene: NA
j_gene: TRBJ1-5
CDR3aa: CASSFGENNQPQHF

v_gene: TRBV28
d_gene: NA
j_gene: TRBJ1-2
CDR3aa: CASTLAGTPLPYGYTF

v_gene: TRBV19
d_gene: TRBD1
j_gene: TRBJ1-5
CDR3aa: CASKDRPSNQPQHF

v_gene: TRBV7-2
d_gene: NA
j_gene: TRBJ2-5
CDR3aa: CASSIGRDGYQETQYF

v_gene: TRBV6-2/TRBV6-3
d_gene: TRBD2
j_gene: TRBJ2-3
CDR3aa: CASRKRQSGRVTDTQYF

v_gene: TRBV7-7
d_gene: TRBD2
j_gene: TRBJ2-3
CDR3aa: CASSLVQREFTDTQYF

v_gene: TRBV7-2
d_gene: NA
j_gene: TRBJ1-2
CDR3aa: CASGRNGYTF

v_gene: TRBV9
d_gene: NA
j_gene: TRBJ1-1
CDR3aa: CASSPQWGEDTEAFF

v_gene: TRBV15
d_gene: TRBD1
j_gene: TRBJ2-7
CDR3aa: CATSRERVVIGQGYEQYF

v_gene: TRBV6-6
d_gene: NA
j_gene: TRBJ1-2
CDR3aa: CASRGEGKLGYTF

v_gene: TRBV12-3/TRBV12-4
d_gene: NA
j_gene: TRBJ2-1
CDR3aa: CASSFEGGWNEQFF

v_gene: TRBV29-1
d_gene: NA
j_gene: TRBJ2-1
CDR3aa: CSVDSRGSYNEQFF

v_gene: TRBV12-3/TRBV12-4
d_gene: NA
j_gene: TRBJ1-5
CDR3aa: CASSLARAGSQHF

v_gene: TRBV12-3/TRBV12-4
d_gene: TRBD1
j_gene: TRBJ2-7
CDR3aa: CASSHGTAPKVEQYF

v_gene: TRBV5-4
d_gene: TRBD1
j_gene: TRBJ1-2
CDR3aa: CATQGVVGYTF

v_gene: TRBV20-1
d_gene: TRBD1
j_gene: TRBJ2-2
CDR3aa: CSAWDRDTGELFF

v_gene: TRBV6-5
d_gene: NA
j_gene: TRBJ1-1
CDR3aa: CASTSTMNTEAFF

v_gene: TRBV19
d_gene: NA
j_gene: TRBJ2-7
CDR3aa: CASSSGTTYEQYF

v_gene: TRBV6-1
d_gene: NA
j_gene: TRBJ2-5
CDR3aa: CASSDFDRTLEETQYF

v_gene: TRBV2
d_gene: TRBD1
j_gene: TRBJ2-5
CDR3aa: CASKGQVLYF

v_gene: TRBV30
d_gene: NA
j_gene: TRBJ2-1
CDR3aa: CAWSGRSSYNEQFF